The TCR beta chain under discussion was sequenced for a study of identical twins. TCRdb re-analysed the 5' RACE reads in MiXCR, keeping a single row per CDR3 protein. This sample carries about 100,000 distinct CDR3 sequences, 5.9% of them seen once, and the ten largest clones take over 9.5%. This clonotype was seen at least ten times. V shed 5 bases, J shed 0 bases, and the junction held 5 bases outside the gene matches. Germline-derived CDR1 and CDR2 are SGHTA and FQGNSA. The CDR3 is 15 residues long. The material sequenced was memory T cells sorted from blood. This chain uses TRBV7-2 with TRBJ2-3; TRBD1 matches 7 bases. The sequence came from a woman in her 50s in good health. The CDR3 reads CASSPGQRSTDTQYF. CDR3 in DNA: TGTGCCAGCAGCCCGGGACAGAGAAGCACAGATACGCAGTATTTT.